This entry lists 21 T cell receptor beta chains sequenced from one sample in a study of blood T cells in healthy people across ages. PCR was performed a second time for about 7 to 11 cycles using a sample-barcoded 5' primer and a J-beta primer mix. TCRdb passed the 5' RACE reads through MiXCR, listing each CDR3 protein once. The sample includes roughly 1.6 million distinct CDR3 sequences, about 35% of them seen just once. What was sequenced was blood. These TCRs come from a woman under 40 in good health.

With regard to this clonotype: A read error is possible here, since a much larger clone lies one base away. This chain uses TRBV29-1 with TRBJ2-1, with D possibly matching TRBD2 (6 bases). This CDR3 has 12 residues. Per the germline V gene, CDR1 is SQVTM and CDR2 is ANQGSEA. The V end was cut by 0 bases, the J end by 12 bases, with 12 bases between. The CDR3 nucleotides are TGCAGCGTTGAAGATGCCGGGACTGCGCAGTTCTTC. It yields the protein CSVEDAGTAQFF.

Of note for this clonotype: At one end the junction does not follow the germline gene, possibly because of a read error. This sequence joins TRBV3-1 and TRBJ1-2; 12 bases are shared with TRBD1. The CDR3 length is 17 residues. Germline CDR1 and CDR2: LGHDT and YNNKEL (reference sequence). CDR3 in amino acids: CASNQPGQGAFDYGYTF. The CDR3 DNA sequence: TGTGCCAGCAACCAACCGGGACAGGGGGCTTTCGACTATGGCTACACCTTC.

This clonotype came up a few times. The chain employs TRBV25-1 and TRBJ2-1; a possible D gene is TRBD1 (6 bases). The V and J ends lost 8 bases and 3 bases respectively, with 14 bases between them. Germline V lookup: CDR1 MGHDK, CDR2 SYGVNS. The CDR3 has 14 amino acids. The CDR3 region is CASSETGLYNEQFF. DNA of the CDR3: TGTGCCAGCTCAGAGACAGGCCTCTACAATGAGCAGTTCTTC.

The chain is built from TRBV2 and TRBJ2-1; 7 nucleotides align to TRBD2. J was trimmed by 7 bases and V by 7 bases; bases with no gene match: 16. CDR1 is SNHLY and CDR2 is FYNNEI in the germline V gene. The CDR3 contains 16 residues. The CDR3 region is CASTSLGAGASNEQFF. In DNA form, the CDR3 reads TGTGCCAGCACCTCCCTCGGGGCGGGAGCTAGTAATGAGCAGTTCTTC.

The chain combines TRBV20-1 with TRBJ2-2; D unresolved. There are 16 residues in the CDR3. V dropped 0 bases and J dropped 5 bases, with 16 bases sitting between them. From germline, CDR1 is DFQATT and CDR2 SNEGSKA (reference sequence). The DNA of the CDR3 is TGCAGTGCTAGAGATCGGCCCGCAGGAAGTACCGGGGAGCTGTTTTTT. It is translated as CSARDRPAGSTGELFF.

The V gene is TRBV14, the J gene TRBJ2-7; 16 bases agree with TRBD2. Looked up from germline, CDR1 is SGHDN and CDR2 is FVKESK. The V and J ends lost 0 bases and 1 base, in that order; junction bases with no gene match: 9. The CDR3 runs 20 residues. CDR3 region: CASSQDPRGLAGGGSYEQYF. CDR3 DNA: TGTGCCAGCAGCCAAGACCCCAGGGGACTAGCGGGAGGGGGATCCTACGAGCAGTACTTC.

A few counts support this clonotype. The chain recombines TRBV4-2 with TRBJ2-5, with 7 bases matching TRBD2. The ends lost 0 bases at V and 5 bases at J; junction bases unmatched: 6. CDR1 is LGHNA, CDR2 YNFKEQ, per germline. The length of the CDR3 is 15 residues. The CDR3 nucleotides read TGTGCCAGCAGCCAAGATTTACTAGCGTTGGAGACCCAGTACTTC. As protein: CASSQDLLALETQYF.

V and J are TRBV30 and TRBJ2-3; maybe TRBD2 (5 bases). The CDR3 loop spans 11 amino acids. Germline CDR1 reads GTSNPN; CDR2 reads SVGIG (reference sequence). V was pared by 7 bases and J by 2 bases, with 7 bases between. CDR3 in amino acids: CALASTDTQYF. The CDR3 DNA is TGTGCCTTAGCGTCCACAGATACGCAGTATTTT.

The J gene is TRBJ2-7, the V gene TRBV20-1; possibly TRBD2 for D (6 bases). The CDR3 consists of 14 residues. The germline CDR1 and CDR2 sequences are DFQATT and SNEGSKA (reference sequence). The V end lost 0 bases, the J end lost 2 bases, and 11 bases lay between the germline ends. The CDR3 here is CSARDTRGTYEQYF. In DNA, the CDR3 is TGCAGTGCTAGAGATACCCGGGGGACCTACGAGCAGTACTTC.

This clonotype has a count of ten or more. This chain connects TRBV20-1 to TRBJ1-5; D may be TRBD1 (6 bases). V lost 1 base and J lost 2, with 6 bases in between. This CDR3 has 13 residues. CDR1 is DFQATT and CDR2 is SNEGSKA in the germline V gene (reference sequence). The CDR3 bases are TGCAGTGCTAGAGGGACAGGCAATCAGCCCCAGCATTTT. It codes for CSARGTGNQPQHF.

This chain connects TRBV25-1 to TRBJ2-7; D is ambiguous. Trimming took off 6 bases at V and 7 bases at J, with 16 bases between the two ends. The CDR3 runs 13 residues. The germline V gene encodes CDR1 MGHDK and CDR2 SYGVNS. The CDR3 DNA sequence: TGTGCCAGCAGGGACCTAAAAGGGCCGGAGCAGTACTTC. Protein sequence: CASRDLKGPEQYF.

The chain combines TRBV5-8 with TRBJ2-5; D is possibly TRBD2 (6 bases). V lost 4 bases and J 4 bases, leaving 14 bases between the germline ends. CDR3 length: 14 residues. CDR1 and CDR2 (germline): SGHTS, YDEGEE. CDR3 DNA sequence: TGTGCCAGCAGCGGGGGACTTGGCGGAGAGACCCAGTACTTC. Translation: CASSGGLGGETQYF.

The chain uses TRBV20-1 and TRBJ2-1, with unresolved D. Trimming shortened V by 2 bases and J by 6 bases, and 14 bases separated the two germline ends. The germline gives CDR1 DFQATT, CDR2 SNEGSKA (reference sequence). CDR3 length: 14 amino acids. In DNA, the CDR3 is TGCAGTGCTAGAAGCTACCTCCCCAGCAATGAGCAGTTCTTC. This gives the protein CSARSYLPSNEQFF.

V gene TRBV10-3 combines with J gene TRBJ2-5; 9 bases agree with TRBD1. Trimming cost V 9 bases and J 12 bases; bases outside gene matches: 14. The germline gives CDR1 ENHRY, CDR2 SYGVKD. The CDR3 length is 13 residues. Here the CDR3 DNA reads TGTGCCATTAGCTGGAATCCCGGGACAGGGAAGTACTTC. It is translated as CAISWNPGTGKYF.

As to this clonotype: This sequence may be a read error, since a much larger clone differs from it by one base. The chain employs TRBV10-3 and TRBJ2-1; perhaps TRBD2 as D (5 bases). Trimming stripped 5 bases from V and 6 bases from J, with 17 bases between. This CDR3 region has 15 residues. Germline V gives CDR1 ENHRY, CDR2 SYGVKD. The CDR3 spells CAISPGRVKGNEQFF. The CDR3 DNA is TGTGCCATCAGTCCGGGAAGGGTCAAAGGCAATGAGCAGTTCTTC.

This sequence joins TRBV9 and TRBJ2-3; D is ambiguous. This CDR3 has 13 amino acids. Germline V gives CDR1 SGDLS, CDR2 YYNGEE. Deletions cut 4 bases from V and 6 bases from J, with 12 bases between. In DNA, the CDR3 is TGTGCCAGCAGCCCTACGCAACTCGATACGCAGTATTTT. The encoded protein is CASSPTQLDTQYF.

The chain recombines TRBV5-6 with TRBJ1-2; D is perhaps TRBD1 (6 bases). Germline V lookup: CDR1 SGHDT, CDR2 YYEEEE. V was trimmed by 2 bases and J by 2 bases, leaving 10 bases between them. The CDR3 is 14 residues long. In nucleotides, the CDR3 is TGTGCCAGCAGCTTACAGGGAAGGAACTATGGCTACACCTTC. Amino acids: CASSLQGRNYGYTF.

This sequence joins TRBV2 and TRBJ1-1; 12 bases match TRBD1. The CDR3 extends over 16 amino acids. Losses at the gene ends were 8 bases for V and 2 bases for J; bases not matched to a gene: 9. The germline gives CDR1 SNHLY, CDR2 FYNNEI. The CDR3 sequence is CASLRPGQGANTEAFF. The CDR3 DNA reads TGTGCCAGCCTTAGACCGGGACAGGGGGCTAACACTGAAGCTTTCTTT.

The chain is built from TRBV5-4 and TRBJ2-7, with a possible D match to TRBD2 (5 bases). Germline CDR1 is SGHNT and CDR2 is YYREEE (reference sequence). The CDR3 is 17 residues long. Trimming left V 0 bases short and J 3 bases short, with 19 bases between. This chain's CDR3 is CASSLGAPKGSGYEQYF. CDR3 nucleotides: TGTGCCAGCAGCTTGGGGGCCCCGAAAGGGAGTGGCTACGAGCAGTACTTC. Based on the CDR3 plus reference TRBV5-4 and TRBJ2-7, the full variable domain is ETGVTQSPTHLIKTRGQQVTLRCSSQSGHNTVSWYQQALGQGPQFIFQYYREEENGRGNFPPRFSGLQFPNYSSELNVNALELDDSALYLCASSLGAPKGSGYEQYFGPGTRLTVT.

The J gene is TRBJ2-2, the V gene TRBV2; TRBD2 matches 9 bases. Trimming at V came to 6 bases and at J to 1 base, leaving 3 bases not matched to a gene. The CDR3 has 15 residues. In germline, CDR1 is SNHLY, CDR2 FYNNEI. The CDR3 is CASRVLAGNTGELFF. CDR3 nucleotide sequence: TGTGCCAGCAGAGTACTAGCGGGGAACACCGGGGAGCTGTTTTTT.

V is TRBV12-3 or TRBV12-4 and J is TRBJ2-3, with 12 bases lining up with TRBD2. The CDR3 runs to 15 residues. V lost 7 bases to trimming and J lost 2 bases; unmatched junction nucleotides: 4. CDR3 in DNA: TGTGCCAGCACCCCTAGCGGGAGGGCCACAGATACGCAGTATTTT. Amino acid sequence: CASTPSGRATDTQYF.